This T cell receptor (beta chain) was identified in a study of identical twins. V was pared by 3 bases and J by 3 bases, with 12 bases of the junction left unmatched. Germline assignment: CDR1 SQVTM and CDR2 ANQGSEA. This CDR3 spans 17 amino acids. TCRdb reanalysed the 5' RACE reads using MiXCR and keeps one entry per CDR3 protein. The sample has roughly 150,000 distinct CDR3 sequences, under 4.5% seen once. This clonotype was seen ten or more times. Sequenced material: memory T cells sorted from blood. This receptor was obtained from a man aged 18 to 35 in good health. The chain uses TRBV29-1 and TRBJ2-3; the match to TRBD2 covers 10 bases. CDR3 amino acids: CSVEEAGGPVGTDTQYF. CDR3 DNA: TGCAGCGTTGAGGAAGCGGGAGGGCCGGTTGGGACAGATACGCAGTATTTT.